These T cell receptor beta chains were read from a single sample in a study of blood T cell repertoires in COVID-19. The assay was immunoSEQ multiplex PCR, and TCRdb's table has in-frame clones only and misses some. The sample lists 160,000 or so clones, 75% to 85% occurring once. Sequencing used peripheral blood. These receptors came from a man aged 60 to 69 with acute or convalescent COVID-19. Each CDR3 is given with its conserved first and last residue.

j_call	v_call	cdr3_aa
TRBJ2-7	TRBV7-2	CASSLATGVGSYEQYF
TRBJ2-7	TRBV11-2	CASSGGLVTDEQYF
TRBJ1-1	TRBV24-1	CATRPGTGGAHTEAFF
TRBJ1-4	TRBV5-1	CASSLAVGRANEKLFF
TRBJ1-5	TRBV6-2/TRBV6-3	CASSYGGSRNQPQHF
TRBJ1-4	TRBV20-1	CSASSWTAGDEKLFF
TRBJ1-3	TRBV18	CASSPAGTSGNTIYF
TRBJ2-3	TRBV11-2	CASSLEAAGTQYF
TRBJ2-1	TRBV29-1	CSVGGRSYNEQFF
TRBJ1-1	TRBV18	CASSPPRGRGTEAFF
TRBJ2-7	TRBV4-1	CASSQAGQGAYEQYF
TRBJ1-6	TRBV2	CASIKETVYNSPLHF
TRBJ2-3	TRBV6-5	CASSITTGYTQYF
TRBJ1-5	TRBV18	CASSHDKNQPQHF
TRBJ2-5	TRBV18	CASQTGGTGTQYF
TRBJ1-4	TRBV19	CASSIRLPNEKLFF
TRBJ2-7	TRBV3-1/TRBV3-2	CASSHLAGRGYEQYF
TRBJ2-3	TRBV9	CASSVAGLAATDTQYF
TRBJ1-1	TRBV10-3	CAISEGGGTTEAFF
TRBJ2-7	TRBV5-5	CASSLGDIRYEQYF